A single sample gave rise to the 20 T cell receptor beta chains below, sequenced in a study of T cell therapy after organ transplantation. No antigen has been assigned to these receptors. Time point given: 20-29 weeks after completion of therapy. Using immunoSEQ multiplex PCR, the repertoire was profiled, and TCRdb retains in-frame clones only, with some absent. Of 15,000 to 20,000 clones detected, 65% to 90% appear once; the ten largest clones hold 25% to 40%. This material consisted of CD8+ T cells from blood, taken after autologous CMV-specific T cell therapy. The receptors were gathered from a human patient who had received a solid organ transplant and had CMV disease. Some T cells could come from the graft donor.

The chain combines TRBV27 with TRBJ2-6; D uncertain. Germline CDR1 is MNHEY and CDR2 is SMNVEV (reference sequence). Trimming took 3 bases from V and 2 from J, leaving 5 bases between them. This CDR3 has 14 residues. CDR3 loop: CASSLGTGANVLTF. DNA of the CDR3: TGTGCCAGCAGTTTGGGTACTGGGGCCAACGTCCTGACTTTC.

V usage is TRBV6-1 and J usage is TRBJ1-4, with D maybe TRBD1 (5 bases). Germline loops: CDR1 MNHNS, CDR2 SASEGT. Trimming took 6 bases from V and 5 from J, leaving 10 bases between them. The CDR3 runs to 13 residues. The CDR3 spells CASSSTENEKLFF. The CDR3 DNA reads TGTGCCAGCAGCTCGACAGAAAATGAAAAACTGTTTTTT.

This chain joins TRBV5-6 and TRBJ2-7, with 7 bases lining up with TRBD1. Germline lookup yields CDR1 SGHDT and CDR2 YYEEEE. This CDR3 comprises 15 residues. V dropped 0 bases and J dropped 4; count of bases not matched to a gene: 7. The chain's CDR3 is CASSLGGTVGYEQYF. The CDR3 DNA is TGTGCCAGCAGCTTGGGTGGGACAGTGGGTTACGAGCAGTACTTC. Using reference TRBV5-6 and TRBJ2-7 for the parts outside the CDR3, the full variable domain is DAGVTQSPTHLIKTRGQQVTLRCSPKSGHDTVSWYQQALGQGPQFIFQYYEEEERQRGNFPDRFSGHQFPNYSSELNVNALLLGDSALYLCASSLGGTVGYEQYFGPGTRLTVT.

This chain uses TRBV6-6 with TRBJ2-7; tentatively, D is TRBD1 (6 bases). The CDR3 has 15 residues. Germline V CDR1 and CDR2: MNHNY, SVGAGI (reference sequence). V was cut by 2 bases and J by 0 bases, with 11 bases left in between. Written as DNA, the CDR3 is TGTGCCAGCAGTTACGGGGGCGAGAGCTCCTACGAGCAGTACTTC. This translates into CASSYGGESSYEQYF.

CDR3 sequence (DNA): TGTGCCAGCAGCCTCCGGGAACCCTACGAGCAGTACTTC. Protein sequence: CASSLREPYEQYF. The chain is built from TRBV6-6 and TRBJ2-7, with D possibly matching TRBD2 (5 bases). Per the germline V gene, CDR1 is MNHNY and CDR2 is SVGAGI (reference sequence). The CDR3 has 13 residues. The V end lost 6 bases, the J end lost 2 bases, and 11 bases lay between the germline ends.

The rearrangement joins TRBV4-1 to TRBJ2-7; 9 nucleotides agree with TRBD1. CDR3 size: 15 residues. Trimming removed 4 bases from V and 3 bases from J; junction bases left unmatched: 7. Germline-derived CDR1 and CDR2 are MGHRA and YSYEKL. CDR3 loop: CASSLGTGSFYEQYF. The DNA for the CDR3 is TGCGCCAGCAGCCTCGGGACAGGGAGTTTCTACGAGCAGTACTTC.

The chain uses TRBV11-2 and TRBJ2-5, with TRBD1 identical over 7 bases. The CDR3 extends over 15 amino acids. J lost 2 bases, V lost 5 bases, and 8 bases had no gene match. The germline CDR1 and CDR2 sequences are SGHAT and FQNNGV. The chain's CDR3 is CASSPRTGVQETQYF. Here the CDR3 DNA reads TGTGCCAGCAGCCCCCGGACAGGTGTACAAGAGACCCAGTACTTC.

The CDR3 is CASRTQPGHHYNEQFF. DNA of the CDR3: TGTGCCAGCAGAACCCAACCGGGACACCACTACAATGAGCAGTTCTTC. The rearrangement uses TRBV6-6 and TRBJ2-1; weak D call: TRBD1 (6 bases). With 6 bases removed from V and 3 bases from J, the gap between germline ends came to 18 bases. The CDR3 spans 16 residues. Germline-derived CDR1 and CDR2 are MNHNY and SVGAGI (reference sequence).

This clone was seen a handful of times. This rearrangement joins TRBV7-9 to TRBJ2-5, with D perhaps matching TRBD1 (5 bases). Germline assignment: CDR1 SEHNR and CDR2 FQNEAQ (reference sequence). V shed 3 bases and J shed 3 bases, with 14 bases lying between them. The CDR3 is made up of 15 amino acids. CDR3 nucleotides: TGTGCCAGCAGCTTTTCGGTGGGGCTTAAAGAGACCCAGTACTTC. This codes for CASSFSVGLKETQYF.

This clone was counted once. The chain carries TRBV9 and TRBJ2-1; 8 bases fit TRBD1. Germline trimming cut 3 bases from V and 8 bases from J; bases unmatched to any gene: 16. This CDR3 contains 17 residues. Germline V gene lookup returns CDR1 SGDLS and CDR2 YYNGEE. The CDR3 loop is CASSERYGQGIIDEQFF. The CDR3 DNA reads TGTGCCAGCAGCGAGAGGTACGGACAGGGAATAATAGATGAGCAGTTCTTC.

V usage is TRBV4-2 and J usage is TRBJ2-7; TRBD2 matches at 13 bases. Germline CDR1 LGHNA, CDR2 YNFKEQ. The CDR3 loop spans 19 amino acids. J was trimmed by 2 bases and V by 1 base; bases with no gene match: 11. The CDR3 sequence is CASSQGLTSGRALTYEQYF. The CDR3 region has the DNA TGTGCCAGCAGCCAAGGATTAACTAGCGGGAGGGCCCTAACCTACGAGCAGTACTTC.

The J gene is TRBJ1-4, the V gene TRBV19; 9 bases are shared with TRBD1. Per the germline V gene, CDR1 is LNHDA and CDR2 is SQIVND (reference sequence). V gave up 9 bases and J gave up 4 bases; unmatched junction bases: 6. The CDR3 sequence is 14 residues long. CDR3 sequence reads: CASQPGQGNEKLFF. The CDR3 DNA reads as TGTGCCAGCCAGCCGGGACAGGGTAATGAAAAACTGTTTTTT.

This clone occurred a few times. V and J are TRBV6-6 and TRBJ1-1; possible D gene TRBD1, 5 bases. CDR1 is MNHNY and CDR2 is SVGAGI in the germline V gene (reference sequence). There are 13 residues in the CDR3. The V gene lost 4 bases and the J gene lost 4 bases, with 10 bases spanning the gap. DNA for the CDR3: TGTGCCAGCAGTTCAGGGTGGGGCACTGAAGCTTTCTTT. It encodes CASSSGWGTEAFF.

Here the CDR3 reads CASSQDRQGAVYGYTF. The CDR3 DNA sequence: TGCGCCAGCAGCCAAGATCGGCAGGGGGCTGTCTATGGCTACACCTTC. This rearrangement joins TRBV4-3 to TRBJ1-2, with 8 bases fitting TRBD1. This CDR3 has 16 residues. Looked up from germline, CDR1 is LGHNA and CDR2 is YSLEER. Trimming cost V 0 bases and J 4 bases; bases outside gene matches: 7.

This chain links TRBV19 with TRBJ2-1; possible D gene TRBD1, 5 bases. With 0 bases removed from V and 3 bases from J, the gap between germline ends came to 15 bases. The CDR3 has 17 amino acids. CDR1 and CDR2 (germline): LNHDA, SQIVND (reference sequence). The DNA for the CDR3 is TGTGCCAGTAGTATAGATTGGTGGCAGGGCAACTACAATGAGCAGTTCTTC. Translation: CASSIDWWQGNYNEQFF.

This clone was recorded once. A much larger clone lies one base from this, so it may be a read error. This chain uses TRBV6-1 with TRBJ2-2, with unresolved D. This CDR3 region has 12 residues. V shed 6 bases and J shed 1 base, with 3 bases lying between them. CDR1 and CDR2 (germline): MNHNS, SASEGT. The CDR3 coding sequence is TGTGCCAGCAGACAGAACACCGGGGAGCTGTTTTTT. As protein: CASRQNTGELFF.

CDR3 loop: CASSEGTGEIYGYTF. DNA for the CDR3: TGCGCCAGCAGTGAGGGGACAGGGGAGATCTATGGCTACACCTTC. The chain couples TRBV10-2 to TRBJ1-2; 10 nucleotides align to TRBD1. V shed 2 bases, J shed 4 bases, and the junction held 4 bases outside the gene matches. CDR3 length: 15 residues. CDR1 is WSHSY and CDR2 is SAAADI in the germline V gene.

This clone appeared a few times. V and J are TRBV2 and TRBJ2-1; D uncertain. Trimming removed 1 base from V and 0 bases from J, with 7 bases in between. The CDR3 is 15 residues long. Germline loops: CDR1 SNHLY, CDR2 FYNNEI. CDR3 region: CASSEGWNSYNEQFF. For the CDR3, the DNA is TGTGCCAGCAGTGAAGGGTGGAACTCCTACAATGAGCAGTTCTTC. Drawing the rest from reference TRBV2 and TRBJ2-1, the complete variable domain is EPEVTQTPSHQVTQMGQEVILRCVPISNHLYFYWYRQILGQKVEFLVSFYNNEISEKSEIFDDQFSVERPDGSNFTLKIRSTKLEDSAMYFCASSEGWNSYNEQFFGPGTRLTVL.

The rearrangement uses TRBV7-9 and TRBJ2-7; tentatively, D is TRBD1 (6 bases). Looked up from germline, CDR1 is SEHNR and CDR2 is FQNEAQ (reference sequence). The V and J ends lost 6 bases and 0 bases respectively, with 18 bases between them. This CDR3 is built from 16 residues. The CDR3 loop is CASSYASQGTSYEQYF. CDR3 DNA: TGTGCCAGCAGTTATGCATCACAGGGTACCTCCTACGAGCAGTACTTC.

The chain uses TRBV7-9 and TRBJ2-1; D is unclear. The V end was cut by 1 base, the J end by 10 bases, with 17 bases between. The length of the CDR3 is 15 residues. CDR1 and CDR2 from the germline V gene are SEHNR and FQNEAQ (reference sequence). As DNA, the CDR3 is TGTGCCAGCAGCTTAGTGCCTAGACCCCTCGAGGAGCAGTTCTTC. As protein: CASSLVPRPLEEQFF.